Presented here are 29 T cell receptor beta chains from one specimen sequenced in a study of OX40 agonist ivuxolimab in advanced cancers. Only in-frame clones appear in the TCRdb table, and some are missing; sequencing was by immunoSEQ multiplex PCR. The table has 61,000 or so clones, about four fifths seen once. The sample in question was CD4+ or CD8+ T cells sorted from blood, obtained in a trial of the OX40 agonist ivuxolimab. The receptors were sampled from an adult with an advanced solid tumor such as melanoma, head and neck, liver or kidney cancer.

V usage is TRBV6-5 and J usage is TRBJ1-4; a possible D gene is TRBD1 (6 bases). CDR3 length: 14 residues. V shed 5 bases and J shed 4 bases, with 11 bases lying between them. CDR1 MNHEY and CDR2 SVGAGI come from the germline V gene. CDR3 residues: CASSQQGFNEKLFF. CDR3 nucleotide sequence: TGTGCCAGCAGTCAACAGGGATTTAATGAAAAACTGTTTTTT.

The chain joins TRBV5-1 to TRBJ2-3; 8 bases map to TRBD2. CDR3 length: 15 residues. Germline V gene data show CDR1 as SGHRS and CDR2 as YFSETQ. V was pared by 2 bases and J by 2 bases, with 4 bases of the junction left unmatched. CDR3 sequence reads: CASSLAGALTDTQYF. The CDR3 nucleotides are TGCGCCAGCAGCTTAGCGGGGGCCCTCACAGATACGCAGTATTTT.

The rearrangement uses TRBV7-8 and TRBJ2-5; D unclear. This CDR3 region has 12 residues. The V gene's germline CDR1 is SGHVS and CDR2 FQNEAQ. The germline V and J ends were trimmed by 3 bases and 5 bases, with 7 bases remaining between them. The DNA for the CDR3 is TGTGCCAGCAGCTTTCCTTTGGAGACCCAGTACTTC. Its translation is CASSFPLETQYF.

The chain uses TRBV10-3 and TRBJ1-3; 9 nucleotides line up with TRBD1. CDR3 length equals 13 residues. CDR1 is ENHRY, CDR2 SYGVKD, per germline. After removal of 2 bases from V and 9 bases from J, the junction contained 2 bases not matched to a gene. CDR3 in amino acids: CAISEPDRGTIYF. CDR3 coding DNA: TGTGCCATCAGTGAGCCGGACAGGGGCACCATATATTTT.

The chain carries TRBV5-1 and TRBJ2-1; D tentatively fits TRBD1 or TRBD2 (5 bases each). The CDR3 has 16 residues. Germline CDR1 is SGHRS and CDR2 is YFSETQ. V lost 4 bases and J lost 2, with 16 bases in between. The CDR3: CASSPRDVEAYNEQFF. The DNA of the CDR3 is TGCGCCAGCAGCCCCCGGGACGTCGAAGCCTACAATGAGCAGTTCTTC. Combining the CDR3 with reference TRBV5-1 and TRBJ2-1 gives the whole variable domain KAGVTQTPRYLIKTRGQQVTLSCSPISGHRSVSWYQQTPGQGLQFLFEYFSETQRNKGNFPGRFSGRQFSNSRSEMNVSTLELGDSALYLCASSPRDVEAYNEQFFGPGTRLTVL.

This chain uses TRBV30 with TRBJ2-4, with 8 nucleotides matching TRBD2. The CDR3 consists of 15 residues. Looked up from germline, CDR1 is GTSNPN and CDR2 is SVGIG (reference sequence). Losses at the gene ends were 0 bases for V and 4 bases for J; bases not matched to a gene: 5. CDR3: CAWSVGRGGKNIQYF. The CDR3 nucleotides read TGTGCCTGGAGTGTAGGACGGGGGGGGAAAAACATTCAGTACTTC.

This sequence joins TRBV29-1 and TRBJ2-7, with no clear D. Germline V lookup: CDR1 SQVTM, CDR2 ANQGSEA. Trimming removed 6 bases from V and 3 bases from J, with 12 bases in between. The CDR3 is 12 amino acids. CDR3 protein: CSVGITVYEQYF. In nucleotides, the CDR3 is TGCAGCGTCGGAATCACCGTCTACGAGCAGTACTTC.

The chain has TRBV11-2 and TRBJ2-5, with 8 bases lining up with TRBD1. CDR1 SGHAT and CDR2 FQNNGV come from the germline V gene. Trimming cost V 3 bases and J 3 bases; bases outside gene matches: 6. The CDR3 is made up of 15 amino acids. The CDR3: CASSFLDRVKETQYF. CDR3 coding DNA: TGTGCCAGCAGCTTCCTGGACAGGGTAAAAGAGACCCAGTACTTC.

The chain carries TRBV12-5 and TRBJ1-2; D gene ambiguous. V was cut by 4 bases and J by 3 bases, with 6 bases left in between. Germline assignment: CDR1 LGHNT and CDR2 FRNRAP. The CDR3 totals 12 residues. The CDR3 coding sequence is TGTGCTAGTGGTTCGGAGGACTATGGCTACACCTTC. Amino acids: CASGSEDYGYTF.

The chain is built from TRBV6-1 and TRBJ2-7, with 10 bases identical to TRBD1. J gave up 3 bases and V 4 bases, and 12 bases lay outside the gene matches. From germline, CDR1 is MNHNS and CDR2 SASEGT. CDR3 length: 17 amino acids. The CDR3 bases are TGTGCCAGCAGTGGCACCGGGACAGGGGATTCCTACTACGAGCAGTACTTC. It specifies CASSGTGTGDSYYEQYF.

This clone has only one observation. The chain joins TRBV6-6 to TRBJ1-3; no clear D. CDR1 and CDR2 from the germline V gene are MNHNY and SVGAGI (reference sequence). The CDR3 consists of 13 residues. With 6 bases removed from V and 6 bases from J, the gap between germline ends came to 12 bases. CDR3: CASRGPLTNTIYF. The CDR3 region has the DNA TGTGCCAGCAGAGGGCCGCTGACAAACACCATATATTTT.

The V and J genes are TRBV9 and TRBJ2-3; TRBD2 matches 12 bases. The CDR3 has 17 amino acids. From germline, CDR1 is SGDLS and CDR2 YYNGEE. V shed 2 bases and J 5 bases; nucleotides not matched to a gene: 9. CDR3 sequence: CASSVDPLAGGQDTQYF. As DNA, the CDR3 is TGTGCCAGCAGCGTCGACCCGCTAGCGGGGGGGCAAGATACGCAGTATTTT.

This chain uses TRBV7-9 with TRBJ1-1; a weak D match, TRBD1 (5 bases). The V gene's germline CDR1 is SEHNR and CDR2 FQNEAQ (reference sequence). The CDR3 is 16 amino acids. The V end lost 5 bases, the J end lost 1 base, and 17 bases lay between the germline ends. The CDR3 reads CASSVGSGITNTEAFF. The CDR3 DNA reads as TGTGCCAGCAGCGTGGGGTCAGGGATTACGAACACTGAAGCTTTCTTT.

The J gene is TRBJ1-2, the V gene TRBV6-1, with TRBD1 identical over 10 bases. Trimming cost V 4 bases and J 4 bases; bases outside gene matches: 9. Germline-derived CDR1 and CDR2 are MNHNS and SASEGT. The length of the CDR3 is 16 residues. CDR3 amino acids: CASSVQRTGGSYGYTF. The CDR3 coding sequence is TGTGCCAGCAGTGTTCAGAGGACAGGGGGTTCCTATGGCTACACCTTC.

J is TRBJ2-5 and V is TRBV29-1; D gene ambiguous. Germline CDR1 and CDR2: SQVTM and ANQGSEA. The CDR3 contains 9 residues. The V and J ends lost 4 bases and 4 bases respectively, with 1 base between them. CDR3 sequence: CSVGETQYF. In nucleotides, the CDR3 is TGCAGCGTTGGAGAGACCCAGTACTTC. Variable domain in full (rest from reference TRBV29-1 and TRBJ2-5): SAVISQKPSRDICQRGTSLTIQCQVDSQVTMMFWYRQQPGQSLTLIATANQGSEATYESGFVIDKFPISRPNLTFSTLTVSNMSPEDSSIYLCSVGETQYFGPGTRLLVL.

This rearrangement joins TRBV19 to TRBJ1-4, with D possibly being TRBD1 (5 bases). The CDR3 consists of 15 residues. Between the trimmed V and J ends, which lost 6 bases and 5 bases, there was a span of 16 bases. CDR1 is LNHDA and CDR2 is SQIVND in the germline V gene (reference sequence). The CDR3 here is CASRRREGLNEKLFF. CDR3 nucleotide sequence: TGTGCCAGTAGGAGGCGCGAGGGGTTGAATGAAAAACTGTTTTTT.

The V gene is TRBV7-2, the J gene TRBJ2-5, with 7 nucleotides matching TRBD1. The junction had 8 bases not matched to a gene; V was cut back by 3 bases and J by 4 bases. Germline assignment: CDR1 SGHTA and CDR2 FQGNSA. There are 15 residues in the CDR3. For the CDR3, the DNA is TGTGCCAGCAGCTTTCGGACAGGAGGTCTAGAGACCCAGTACTTC. Amino acid sequence: CASSFRTGGLETQYF.

CDR3 sequence: CASSLTSRDTRMAYQETQYF. The CDR3 coding sequence is TGTGCCAGCAGCTTAACCTCCCGGGACACCCGAATGGCGTACCAAGAGACCCAGTACTTC. V gene TRBV7-3 combines with J gene TRBJ2-5; the D gene is possibly TRBD1 (6 bases). In germline, CDR1 is SGHTA, CDR2 FQGTGA. This CDR3 comprises 20 residues. Trimming removed 0 bases at V and 0 bases at J, with 23 bases between.

This clone was counted a few times. V usage is TRBV9 and J usage is TRBJ2-1; D gene uncertain. Looked up from germline, CDR1 is SGDLS and CDR2 is YYNGEE. This CDR3 is built from 12 residues. The V and J ends lost 1 base and 8 bases respectively, with 7 bases between them. CDR3 nucleotide sequence: TGTGCCAGCAGCGTAATCGATGATGAGCAGTTCTTC. Translated: CASSVIDDEQFF.

CDR3 loop: CASSFGTFRSGANVLTF. Here the CDR3 DNA reads TGTGCCAGCAGCTTCGGGACGTTTCGCTCTGGGGCCAACGTCCTGACTTTC. The chain couples TRBV5-6 to TRBJ2-6; D possibly matches TRBD1 or TRBD2 (5 bases each). V was pared by 2 bases and J by 0 bases, with 12 bases between. This CDR3 comprises 17 residues. Germline CDR1 SGHDT, CDR2 YYEEEE. Filled out from reference TRBV5-6 and TRBJ2-6, the complete variable domain reads DAGVTQSPTHLIKTRGQQVTLRCSPKSGHDTVSWYQQALGQGPQFIFQYYEEEERQRGNFPDRFSGHQFPNYSSELNVNALLLGDSALYLCASSFGTFRSGANVLTFGAGSRLTVL.

The V call is TRBV28, the J call TRBJ2-3, with D maybe TRBD2 (7 bases). CDR1 is MDHEN, CDR2 SYDVKM, per germline. Trimming took off 6 bases at V and 5 bases at J, with 21 bases between the two ends. The CDR3 extends over 16 amino acids. CDR3 residues: CASSRGAYPPGDTQYF. In DNA form, the CDR3 reads TGTGCCAGCAGCCGGGGGGCGTACCCGCCCGGAGATACGCAGTATTTT.

This chain connects TRBV4-3 to TRBJ1-4; maybe TRBD1 (5 bases). The CDR3 length is 16 residues. V was clipped by 0 bases and J by 4 bases, with 12 bases between them. From germline, CDR1 is LGHNA and CDR2 YSLEER. CDR3 loop: CASSQDAGTHNEKLFF. The DNA of the CDR3 is TGCGCCAGCAGCCAAGATGCGGGGACCCATAATGAAAAACTGTTTTTT.

This chain uses TRBV13 with TRBJ1-3, with D maybe TRBD1 (5 bases). Germline CDR1 PRHDT, CDR2 FYEKMQ (reference sequence). The CDR3 contains 15 residues. Deletions cut 3 bases from V and 2 bases from J, with 11 bases between. The CDR3 DNA reads as TGTGCCAGCAGCTTGGGACGGTTTACTGGAAACACCATATATTTT. Encoded protein: CASSLGRFTGNTIYF.

The chain carries TRBV5-4 and TRBJ2-7; D is undetermined. Trimming shortened V by 3 bases and J by 0 bases, and 10 bases separated the two germline ends. CDR1 is SGHNT, CDR2 YYREEE, per germline (reference sequence). The CDR3 is 14 amino acids. The CDR3, as DNA: TGTGCCAGCAGCTCCCCGCGGAGCTCCTACGAGCAGTACTTC. This codes for CASSSPRSSYEQYF.

J is TRBJ2-5 and V is TRBV7-3, with D hard to call. The CDR3 loop spans 14 amino acids. CDR1 is SGHTA and CDR2 is FQGTGA in the germline V gene. The V end lost 5 bases, the J end lost 1 base, and 11 bases lay between the germline ends. The CDR3 bases are TGTGCCAGCAGCCCCGGCGGATTCCAAGAGACCCAGTACTTC. Residues: CASSPGGFQETQYF.

V and J are TRBV19 and TRBJ1-2, with 8 bases lining up with TRBD1. This CDR3 has 12 amino acids. Looked up from germline, CDR1 is LNHDA and CDR2 is SQIVND (reference sequence). Losses at the gene ends were 8 bases for V and 8 bases for J; bases not matched to a gene: 7. The CDR3 spells CASFDRGDGYTF. CDR3 in DNA: TGTGCCAGTTTCGACAGGGGAGACGGCTACACCTTC. Based on the CDR3 plus reference TRBV19 and TRBJ1-2, the full variable domain is DGGITQSPKYLFRKEGQNVTLSCEQNLNHDAMYWYRQDPGQGLRLIYYSQIVNDFQKGDIAEGYSVSREKKESFPLTVTSAQKNPTAFYLCASFDRGDGYTFGSGTRLTVV.

The chain links TRBV30 to TRBJ1-3; D is ambiguous. Trimming took off 3 bases at V and 0 bases at J, with 9 bases between the two ends. Germline lookup yields CDR1 GTSNPN and CDR2 SVGIG (reference sequence). The CDR3 sequence is 14 residues long. CDR3 loop: CAWSPLVSGNTIYF. The DNA of the CDR3 is TGTGCCTGGAGCCCACTCGTCTCTGGAAACACCATATATTTT.

The chain joins TRBV9 to TRBJ2-5; no definite D call. CDR1 and CDR2 from the germline V gene are SGDLS and YYNGEE. This CDR3 is built from 14 residues. V dropped 8 bases and J dropped 4 bases, with 18 bases sitting between them. The CDR3 spells CASALGPEIETQYF. The CDR3 DNA reads TGTGCCAGTGCCCTCGGACCTGAGATAGAGACCCAGTACTTC.

The chain has TRBV9 and TRBJ1-4; D may be TRBD1 (5 bases). The CDR3 length is 14 residues. Germline values: CDR1 SGDLS, CDR2 YYNGEE. Trimming removed 0 bases from V and 6 bases from J, with 9 bases in between. CDR3 region: CASSVGQPYEKLFF. DNA for the CDR3: TGTGCCAGCAGCGTAGGACAGCCCTATGAAAAACTGTTTTTT.